The next 14 T cell receptor beta chains were all read from a single sample in a study of monozygotic twins with inflammatory bowel disease. TCRdb processed the 5' RACE reads again and assigns one entry to each CDR3 protein, with no DNA. This table holds around 150,000 distinct CDR3 sequences. Sequenced: blood. The receptors derive from a human donor with ulcerative colitis or Crohn's disease, or a healthy co-twin of an affected twin (not recorded which).

This chain links TRBV20-1 with TRBJ2-3; the TRBD2 assignment by TCRdb is unverifiable without DNA. Germline values: CDR1 DFQATT, CDR2 SNEGSKA (reference sequence). The length of the CDR3 is 12 residues. This CDR3 is CSAWREVDTQYF.

This rearrangement joins TRBV7-9 to TRBJ2-1. The CDR3 consists of 15 residues. CDR1 and CDR2 from the germline V gene are SEHNR and FQNEAQ (reference sequence). CDR3 sequence: CASSLMAGVSNEQFF.

The CDR3 region is CASSLIPQDDYEQYF. This chain uses TRBV7-6 with TRBJ2-7; the D call of TRBD1 rests on TCRdb alone, since no DNA is present to check it. Per the germline V gene, CDR1 is SGHVS and CDR2 is FNYEAQ. The CDR3 sequence is 15 residues long.

V gene TRBV29-1 combines with J gene TRBJ1-5; the TCRdb D gene call, TRBD1, has no DNA to confirm it. This CDR3 has 20 residues. Germline CDR1 reads SQVTM; CDR2 reads ANQGSEA. The CDR3: CSVEDRRTPGQPYSNQPQHF.

This chain joins TRBV28 and TRBJ1-5. The CDR3 length is 12 residues. Germline V gives CDR1 MDHEN, CDR2 SYDVKM. The CDR3 sequence is CASSLYFQPQHF.

The chain is built from TRBV12-3 or TRBV12-4 and TRBJ1-6; the D call from TCRdb, TRBD1, cannot be confirmed without DNA. The CDR3 length is 14 residues. CDR3 in amino acids: CASRGTGGNSPLHF.

The V call is TRBV29-1, the J call TRBJ2-7; the D call of TRBD1 rests on TCRdb alone, since no DNA is present to check it. Germline CDR1 reads SQVTM; CDR2 reads ANQGSEA. The CDR3 sequence is 11 residues long. This CDR3 is CSVKQGYEQYF.

This chain joins TRBV12-3 or TRBV12-4 and TRBJ1-1; TCRdb lists TRBD1, though no DNA is available to test this call. This CDR3 has 12 residues. The CDR3 loop reads CASSHREAEAFF.

The gene calls are TRBV4-3 and TRBJ1-4. This CDR3 spans 15 amino acids. Germline loops: CDR1 LGHNA, CDR2 YSLEER. The CDR3 spells CASSQDEGWSEKLFF.

V usage is TRBV7-3 and J usage is TRBJ2-1; TCRdb's D call, TRBD2, is unchecked because there is no DNA. Germline CDR1 reads SGHTA; CDR2 reads FQGTGA. The CDR3 contains 16 residues. The chain's CDR3 is CASSRTGREGYNEQFF.

The chain employs TRBV12-3 or TRBV12-4 and TRBJ2-1. The length of the CDR3 is 12 residues. This chain's CDR3 is CASSLSGIEQFF.

The chain uses TRBV7-8 and TRBJ2-1; checking the TCRdb D call of TRBD1 is not possible without DNA. Per germline, CDR1 SGHVS and CDR2 FQNEAQ. This CDR3 has 15 residues. CDR3 residues: CASSLVGGAYNEQFF. The full variable domain, in which reference TRBV7-8 and TRBJ2-1 provide the parts outside the CDR3, is GAGVSQSPRYKVAKRGQDVALRCDPISGHVSLFWYQQALGQGPEFLTYFQNEAQLDKSGLPSDRFFAERPEGSVSTLKIQRTQQEDSAVYLCASSLVGGAYNEQFFGPGTRLTVL.

The J gene is TRBJ2-1, the V gene TRBV29-1; the D gene TCRdb calls, TRBD1, cannot be checked with no DNA. CDR3 length: 13 amino acids. Germline V gene lookup returns CDR1 SQVTM and CDR2 ANQGSEA. CDR3 in amino acids: CSVELGQGNEQFF.

This chain links TRBV4-1 with TRBJ2-5; there is no DNA to check the TCRdb D call of TRBD2. The CDR3 runs 14 residues. CDR1 is MGHRA, CDR2 YSYEKL, per germline. The CDR3 here is CASSHPLVKYTQYF.